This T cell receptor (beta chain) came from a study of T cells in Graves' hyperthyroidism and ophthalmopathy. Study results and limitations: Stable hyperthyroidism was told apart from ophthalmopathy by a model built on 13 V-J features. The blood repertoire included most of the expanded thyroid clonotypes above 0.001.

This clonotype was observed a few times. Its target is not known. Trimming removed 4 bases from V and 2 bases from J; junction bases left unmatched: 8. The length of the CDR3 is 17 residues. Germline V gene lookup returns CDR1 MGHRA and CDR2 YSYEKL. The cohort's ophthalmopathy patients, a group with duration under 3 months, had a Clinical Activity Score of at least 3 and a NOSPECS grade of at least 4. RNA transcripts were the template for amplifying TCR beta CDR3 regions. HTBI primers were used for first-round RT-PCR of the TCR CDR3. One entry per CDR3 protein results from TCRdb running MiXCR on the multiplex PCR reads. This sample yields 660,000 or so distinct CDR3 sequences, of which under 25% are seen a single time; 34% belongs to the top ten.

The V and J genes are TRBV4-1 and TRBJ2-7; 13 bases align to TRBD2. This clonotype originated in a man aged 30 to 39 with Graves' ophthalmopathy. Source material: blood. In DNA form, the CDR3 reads TGCGCCAGCAGCCCCATACTAGCGGGAGGGTACCCCTACGAGCAGTACTTC. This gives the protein CASSPILAGGYPYEQYF.